The 25 T cell receptor beta chains presented below share a single source sample, sequenced in a study of shared clonotypes between healthy human individuals. Generated by immunoSEQ multiplex PCR, the TCRdb table keeps only in-frame clones and is missing some. This sample has hundreds of thousands of clones; 97% occur once, and the top ten carry around 0.057%. The sequenced sample consisted of naive CD4+ T cells sorted from blood. Subset specified: CD45RA+ positively selected. These receptors were collected from a woman aged 30 to 39 in good health.

The J gene is TRBJ1-1, the V gene TRBV28, with D unclear. This CDR3 has 14 residues. Trimming removed 6 bases at V and 4 bases at J, with 15 bases between. Germline values: CDR1 MDHEN, CDR2 SYDVKM. CDR3 nucleotides: TGTGCCAGCAGCACCCAAACGGTTACCACTGAAGCTTTCTTT. Translated, it gives CASSTQTVTTEAFF.

This chain joins TRBV28 and TRBJ1-2; 7 nucleotides line up with TRBD1. This CDR3 region has 13 residues. The V gene's germline CDR1 is MDHEN and CDR2 SYDVKM. The V gene end was trimmed by 5 bases and the J gene end by 4 bases; junction bases not matched to a gene: 4. CDR3: CASSQAGGYGYTF. The CDR3 bases are TGTGCCAGCAGTCAAGCAGGGGGCTATGGCTACACCTTC.

This rearrangement joins TRBV9 to TRBJ2-7; no reliable D call. Deletions cut 2 bases from V and 4 bases from J, with 13 bases between. This CDR3 is built from 14 residues. Germline V gene data show CDR1 as SGDLS and CDR2 as YYNGEE. The CDR3 here is CASSVRQDPYEQYF. The CDR3, as DNA: TGTGCCAGCAGCGTCAGGCAGGATCCTTACGAGCAGTACTTC.

This chain links TRBV28 with TRBJ2-5; D perhaps matches TRBD2 (6 bases). The ends were cut back, 8 bases at V and 4 bases at J, with 14 bases in the middle. The CDR3 runs to 13 residues. In germline, CDR1 is MDHEN, CDR2 SYDVKM. CDR3: CASALAAPETQYF. Written as DNA, the CDR3 is TGTGCCAGCGCCTTAGCGGCCCCAGAGACCCAGTACTTC.

V and J are TRBV11-3 and TRBJ2-2; no clear D. Germline values: CDR1 SGHNT, CDR2 YENEEA. V lost 3 bases and J lost 7, with 6 bases in between. The CDR3 runs to 12 residues. CDR3 sequence (DNA): TGTGCCAGCAGCTTGTATGACGGGGAGCTGTTTTTT. Amino acid sequence: CASSLYDGELFF.

The J gene is TRBJ2-7, the V gene TRBV5-1; 9 nucleotides line up with TRBD1. Germline V lookup: CDR1 SGHRS, CDR2 YFSETQ. With V trimmed by 7 bases and J by 3 bases, 5 bases remained unmatched. The CDR3 spans 13 residues. The CDR3 loop reads CASHEGQGYEQYF. CDR3 DNA sequence: TGCGCCAGCCATGAGGGACAGGGCTACGAGCAGTACTTC.

The CDR3 is CASSPPGGLDYEQYF. DNA for the CDR3: TGTGCCAGTAGTCCCCCCGGAGGACTAGACTACGAGCAGTACTTC. This sequence joins TRBV19 and TRBJ2-7; 7 bases line up with TRBD2. J was trimmed by 3 bases and V by 5 bases; bases with no gene match: 10. The CDR3 is 15 amino acids. Germline CDR1 reads LNHDA; CDR2 reads SQIVND (reference sequence).

Regarding this clone: The identical CDR3 is also encoded by other nucleotide sequences in the sample. The chain has TRBV20-1 and TRBJ2-7, with no clear D. CDR3 length: 11 amino acids. V lost 1 base to trimming and J lost 3 bases, with 4 bases between them. Germline CDR1 and CDR2: DFQATT and SNEGSKA (reference sequence). The CDR3 protein is CSARGGYEQYF. In DNA, the CDR3 is TGCAGTGCTAGAGGGGGCTACGAGCAGTACTTC.

The chain has TRBV19 and TRBJ2-5; 9 positions agree with TRBD1. The CDR3 length is 16 residues. The germline V gene has CDR1 LNHDA and CDR2 SQIVND (reference sequence). J gave up 2 bases and V 3 bases, and 7 bases lay outside the gene matches. The CDR3: CASSIEGQGKQETQYF. The CDR3, as DNA: TGTGCCAGTAGTATCGAGGGACAGGGAAAACAAGAGACCCAGTACTTC.

The rearrangement uses TRBV4-1 and TRBJ2-7; no firm D call. Germline assignment: CDR1 MGHRA and CDR2 YSYEKL. CDR3 length equals 16 residues. V lost 4 bases and J 2 bases, leaving 18 bases between the germline ends. The CDR3 DNA is TGCGCCAGCAGCCCGGCCCCCGATGGGCCCCCCTACGAGCAGTACTTC. Amino acid sequence: CASSPAPDGPPYEQYF.

This chain connects TRBV7-6 to TRBJ2-1, with 10 bases matching TRBD2. The V gene's germline CDR1 is SGHVS and CDR2 FNYEAQ. The CDR3 loop spans 16 amino acids. Trimming cost V 2 bases and J 2 bases; bases outside gene matches: 3. The CDR3 DNA follows: TGTGCCAGCAGCTTAACAAGCGGGAGGGCCTACAATGAGCAGTTCTTC. This encodes CASSLTSGRAYNEQFF.

This sequence joins TRBV10-1 and TRBJ1-1, with D tentatively TRBD1 (5 bases). CDR1 is WNHNN, CDR2 SYGVQD, per germline (reference sequence). This CDR3 region has 13 residues. V was pared by 7 bases and J by 0 bases, with 9 bases between. DNA for the CDR3: TGCGCCAGCACCTCGGGGGTGAACACTGAAGCTTTCTTT. Translation gives CASTSGVNTEAFF.

There are a few counts of this clone. The chain joins TRBV6-1 to TRBJ1-5, with 7 bases lining up with TRBD1. V was clipped by 6 bases and J by 6 bases; unmatched bases: 2. Germline V lookup: CDR1 MNHNS, CDR2 SASEGT. This CDR3 region has 12 residues. CDR3 DNA: TGTGCCAGCAGAGACAGGGTTCAGCCCCAGCATTTT. It yields the protein CASRDRVQPQHF.

The chain recombines TRBV28 with TRBJ2-4; no definite D call. V was clipped by 2 bases and J by 4 bases, with 9 bases between them. Germline assignment: CDR1 MDHEN and CDR2 SYDVKM. The CDR3 has 14 amino acids. Here the CDR3 DNA reads TGTGCCAGCAGTTTACCAGGCAGGAAAAACATTCAGTACTTC. It translates to CASSLPGRKNIQYF.

This clone appeared a single time. The chain carries TRBV28 and TRBJ2-7; a possible D gene is TRBD1 (6 bases). The CDR3 covers 13 residues. Germline CDR1 MDHEN, CDR2 SYDVKM. With 7 bases removed from V and 4 bases from J, the gap between germline ends came to 14 bases. CDR3 in amino acids: CASISGESYEQYF. CDR3 nucleotides: TGTGCCAGCATCTCAGGGGAAAGTTACGAGCAGTACTTC.

The chain has TRBV5-1 and TRBJ2-1, with a possible D match to TRBD2 (5 bases). Trimming left V 1 base short and J 8 bases short, with 10 bases between. The CDR3 extends over 13 amino acids. Germline CDR1 SGHRS, CDR2 YFSETQ. As DNA, the CDR3 is TGCGCCAGCAGCTTGACTAGTTTGCATGAGCAGTTCTTC. Encoded protein: CASSLTSLHEQFF.

This chain joins TRBV6-6 and TRBJ2-5; TRBD1 might be the D (6 bases). Between the trimmed V and J ends, which lost 0 bases and 5 bases, there was a span of 7 bases. The germline gives CDR1 MNHNY, CDR2 SVGAGI (reference sequence). The CDR3 is 13 residues long. CDR3 residues: CASSYSRGETQYF. The CDR3 coding sequence is TGTGCCAGCAGTTACTCGAGGGGGGAGACCCAGTACTTC.

The CDR3 coding sequence is TGTGCCAGCAGGCACCAGGGTGGGAACACTGAAGCTTTCTTT. Residues: CASRHQGGNTEAFF. The chain joins TRBV25-1 to TRBJ1-1, with a possible D match to TRBD1 (5 bases). This CDR3 comprises 14 residues. Trimming stripped 6 bases from V and 1 base from J, with 12 bases between. The germline V gene encodes CDR1 MGHDK and CDR2 SYGVNS. Drawing the rest from reference TRBV25-1 and TRBJ1-1, the complete variable domain is EADIYQTPRYLVIGTGKKITLECSQTMGHDKMYWYQQDPGMELHLIHYSYGVNSTEKGDLSSESTVSRIRTEHFPLTLESARPSHTSQYLCASRHQGGNTEAFFGQGTRLTVV.

The chain carries TRBV2 and TRBJ2-7; 10 bases match TRBD2. CDR1 and CDR2 from the germline V gene are SNHLY and FYNNEI. V was pared by 6 bases and J by 2 bases, with 4 bases of the junction left unmatched. The CDR3 totals 14 residues. The CDR3 loop is CASSRTSGTYEQYF. DNA for the CDR3: TGTGCCAGCAGCCGGACTAGCGGTACCTACGAGCAGTACTTC.

In its sample, this clone was seen once. The chain is built from TRBV7-6 and TRBJ2-7; TRBD1 matches at 7 bases. The CDR3 extends over 15 amino acids. Germline lookup yields CDR1 SGHVS and CDR2 FNYEAQ. V lost 1 base and J lost 6; bases outside the gene matches: 9. CDR3 loop: CASSLGHRGRGEQYF. In nucleotides, the CDR3 is TGTGCCAGCAGCTTAGGGCACAGGGGTCGAGGCGAGCAGTACTTC.

The chain employs TRBV28 and TRBJ1-1; D call uncertain. The CDR3 is 15 residues long. Trimming removed 2 bases from V and 7 bases from J, with 17 bases in between. Germline CDR1 and CDR2: MDHEN and SYDVKM. This CDR3 reads CASSLDTGGRVEAFF. The DNA of the CDR3 is TGTGCCAGCAGTTTAGATACGGGAGGTCGCGTTGAAGCTTTCTTT.

Concerning this clone: The same CDR3 also results from other DNA sequences found in this sample. The V call is TRBV7-9, the J call TRBJ2-1, with 8 bases fitting TRBD2. J lost 7 bases, V lost 5 bases, and 1 base had no gene match. Germline V gene sequence: CDR1 SEHNR, CDR2 FQNEAQ (reference sequence). CDR3 size: 12 residues. The CDR3, as DNA: TGTGCCAGCAGCCCGGGGGGGAATGAGCAGTTCTTC. Encoded protein: CASSPGGNEQFF.

This clone showed up just once. The chain employs TRBV5-4 and TRBJ2-5; no clear D. V was pared by 4 bases and J by 5 bases, with 15 bases between. The CDR3 is 14 residues long. The V gene's germline CDR1 is SGHNT and CDR2 YYREEE (reference sequence). The CDR3: CASSTDRRWETQYF. The CDR3 nucleotides read TGTGCCAGCAGCACTGACCGTCGTTGGGAGACCCAGTACTTC.

The chain uses TRBV27 and TRBJ2-1; D is unclear. Per germline, CDR1 MNHEY and CDR2 SMNVEV (reference sequence). This CDR3 is 11 amino acids long. V lost 7 bases and J lost 5, with 6 bases in between. This CDR3 is CASKGHNEQFF. The DNA of the CDR3 is TGTGCCAGCAAGGGCCACAATGAGCAGTTCTTC.

This chain's CDR3 is CASRERLAGEYEQYF. For the CDR3, the DNA is TGTGCCAGCAGGGAACGACTAGCGGGAGAATACGAGCAGTACTTC. The V gene is TRBV6-5, the J gene TRBJ2-7, with 12 nucleotides matching TRBD2. The CDR3 is 15 residues long. In germline, CDR1 is MNHEY, CDR2 SVGAGI. The V and J ends lost 6 bases and 4 bases, in that order; junction bases with no gene match: 7.